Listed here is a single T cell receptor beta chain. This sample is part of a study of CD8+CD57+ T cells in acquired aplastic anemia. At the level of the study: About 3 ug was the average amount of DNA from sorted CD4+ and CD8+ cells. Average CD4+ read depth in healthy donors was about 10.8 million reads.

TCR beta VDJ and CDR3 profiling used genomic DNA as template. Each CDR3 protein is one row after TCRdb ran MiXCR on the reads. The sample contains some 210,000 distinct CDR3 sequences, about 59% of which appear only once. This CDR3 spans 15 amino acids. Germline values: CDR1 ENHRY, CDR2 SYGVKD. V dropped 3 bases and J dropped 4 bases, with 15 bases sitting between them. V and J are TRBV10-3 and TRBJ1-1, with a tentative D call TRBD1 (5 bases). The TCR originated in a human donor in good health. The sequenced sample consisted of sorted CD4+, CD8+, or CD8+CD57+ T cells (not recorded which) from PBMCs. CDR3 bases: TGTGCCATCAGTGACGACGGGCCGGGGGGCACTGAAGCTTTCTTT. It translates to CAISDDGPGGTEAFF.